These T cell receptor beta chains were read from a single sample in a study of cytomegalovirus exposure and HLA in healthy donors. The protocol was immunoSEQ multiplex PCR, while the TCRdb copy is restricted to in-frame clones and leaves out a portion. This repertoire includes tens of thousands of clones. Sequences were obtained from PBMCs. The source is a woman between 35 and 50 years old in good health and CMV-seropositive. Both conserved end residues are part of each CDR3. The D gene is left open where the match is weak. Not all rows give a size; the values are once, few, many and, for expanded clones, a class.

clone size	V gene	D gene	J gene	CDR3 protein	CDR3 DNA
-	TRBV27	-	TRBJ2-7	CASSSGNFYEQYF	TGTGCCAGCAGTTCAGGGAATTTCTACGAGCAGTACTTC
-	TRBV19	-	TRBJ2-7	CASSFRVSYEQYF	TGTGCCAGTAGTTTCCGGGTGTCCTACGAGCAGTACTTC
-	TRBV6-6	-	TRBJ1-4	CASSLGEAANEKLFF	TGTGCCAGCAGCCTCGGGGAGGCAGCTAATGAAAAACTGTTTTTT
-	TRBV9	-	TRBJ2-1	CASSELAADGEQFF	TGTGCCAGCAGCGAACTAGCTGCCGATGGGGAGCAGTTCTTC
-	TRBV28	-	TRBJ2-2	CASSLPLTGELFF	TGTGCCAGCAGTTTACCCCTGACCGGGGAGCTGTTTTTT
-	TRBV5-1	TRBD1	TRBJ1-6	CASSSGQGDSPLHF	TGCGCCAGCAGCTCGGGACAGGGAGATTCACCCCTCCACTTT
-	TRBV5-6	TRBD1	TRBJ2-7	CASKTWQGERYEQYF	TGTGCCAGCAAAACTTGGCAGGGGGAGAGGTACGAGCAGTACTTC
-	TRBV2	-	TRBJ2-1	CASSSSPGTPGNEQFF	TGTGCCAGCAGTTCCTCACCCGGGACTCCTGGCAATGAGCAGTTCTTC
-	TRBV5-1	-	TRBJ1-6	CASSFPDTNSPLHF	TGCGCCAGCAGCTTTCCGGACACCAATTCACCCCTCCACTTT
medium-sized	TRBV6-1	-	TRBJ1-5	CASSERLGSSNQPQHF	TGTGCCAGCAGTGAGCGGCTGGGGAGTAGCAATCAGCCCCAGCATTTT
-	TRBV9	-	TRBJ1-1	CASSPLGVGNTEAFF	TGTGCCAGCAGCCCCCTCGGGGTAGGAAACACTGAAGCTTTCTTT
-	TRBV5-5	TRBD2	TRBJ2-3	CASSRPTGGPADTQYF	TGTGCCAGCAGCCGGCCTACGGGAGGGCCGGCAGATACGCAGTATTTT
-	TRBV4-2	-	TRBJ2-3	CASSQEGAGVAQQYF	TGTGCCAGCAGCCAAGAAGGAGCAGGGGTCGCCCAGCAGTATTTT
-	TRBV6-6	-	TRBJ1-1	CASSRHDKNTEAFF	TGTGCCAGCAGCCGACACGACAAGAACACTGAAGCTTTCTTT
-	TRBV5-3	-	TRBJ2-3	CARSSRSGPQADTQYF	TGTGCCAGAAGCTCAAGATCAGGGCCGCAAGCAGATACGCAGTATTTT
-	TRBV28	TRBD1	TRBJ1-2	CASTSPGTGGHGYTF	TGTGCCAGCACCTCCCCCGGGACAGGGGGCCATGGCTACACCTTC
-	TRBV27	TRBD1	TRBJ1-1	CASSLSQFDRVTEAFF	TGTGCCAGCAGTTTATCCCAATTTGACAGGGTGACTGAAGCTTTCTTT
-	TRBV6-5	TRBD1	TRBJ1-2	CASSSLQGFDYGYTF	TGTGCCAGCAGCTCGTTACAGGGGTTTGACTATGGCTACACCTTC
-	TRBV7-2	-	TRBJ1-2	CASSLESVSVYGYTF	TGTGCCAGCAGCTTAGAATCGGTCAGCGTATATGGCTACACCTTC
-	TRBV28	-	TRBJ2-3	CASSQGGYGTDTQYF	TGTGCCAGCAGTCAAGGGGGTTATGGCACAGATACGCAGTATTTT
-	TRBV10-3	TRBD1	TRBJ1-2	CAISSGTGDYGYTF	TGTGCCATCAGCTCCGGGACAGGGGACTATGGCTACACCTTC
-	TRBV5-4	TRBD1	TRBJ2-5	CASSLAGTGVGETQYF	TGTGCCAGCAGCTTGGCTGGGACAGGGGTAGGAGAGACCCAGTACTTC
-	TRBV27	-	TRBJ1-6	CASSRRWGGNSPLHF	TGTGCCAGCAGCCGCCGCTGGGGGGGAAATTCACCCCTCCACTTT
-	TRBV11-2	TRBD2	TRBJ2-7	CASSGSGGPQGQYF	TGTGCCAGCAGCGGGTCGGGAGGGCCTCAGGGGCAGTACTTC
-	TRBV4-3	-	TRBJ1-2	CASSQEGGNLNYGYTF	TGCGCCAGCAGCCAAGAGGGGGGGAACCTTAACTATGGCTACACCTTC
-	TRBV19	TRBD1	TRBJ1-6	CASSDPGQFNSPLHF	TGTGCCAGTAGTGACCCGGGACAGTTCAATTCACCCCTCCACTTT
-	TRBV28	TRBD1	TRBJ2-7	CASGYRDRVGYEQYF	TGTGCCAGCGGTTACCGGGACAGGGTTGGATACGAGCAGTACTTC
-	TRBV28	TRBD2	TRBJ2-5	CAATSGTSETQYF	TGTGCCGCGACTAGCGGGACGTCAGAGACCCAGTACTTC
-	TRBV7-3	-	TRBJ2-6	CASSLTPLAARVGANVLTF	TGTGCCAGCAGCTTAACTCCCCTCGCGGCCCGGGTCGGGGCCAACGTCCTGACTTTC
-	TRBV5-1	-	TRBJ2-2	CASSLRQEVRANTGELFF	TGCGCCAGCAGCTTAAGACAGGAAGTCCGGGCGAACACCGGGGAGCTGTTTTTT
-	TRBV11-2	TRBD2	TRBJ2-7	CASSLDGTSAQSYEQYF	TGTGCCAGCAGCTTAGACGGGACTAGCGCACAATCCTACGAGCAGTACTTC
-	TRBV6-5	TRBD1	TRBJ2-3	CASRTGVGQYF	TGTGCCAGCAGAACAGGGGTTGGGCAGTATTTT